The clone carrying this T cell receptor beta chain is medium-sized within its sample. Its specificity is unknown. The record originates from a study of metastatic and nonmetastatic thyroid tumors. The wider study: Repertoires from malignant and benign thyroid patients were compared across blood and tumor or nodule tissue.

In the study's own analysis: What underpinned the distant-metastasis classifier for papillary thyroid cancer was the set of CDR3 differences across clinicopathological groups. TCRdb called clones again from the PCR reads with MiXCR. TCRdb assigned the V and J calls; the authors' analysis was not used. Seen here are 20,000 to 30,000 clones, approximately 24% observed once, and the top ten hold approximately 6%. Study outcomes and limitations: The reported finding was significantly higher TCR beta diversity in malignant thyroid tumors relative to benign nodules, in blood and tumor.

Before thyroid surgery, none of the patients had received any treatment. The CDR3 length is 14 residues. Per germline, CDR1 SGHRS and CDR2 YFSETQ. V lost 6 bases and J 0 bases, leaving 12 bases between the germline ends. What was sequenced was blood. The source of this sequence is a female donor with papillary thyroid cancer or a benign thyroid nodule (not recorded which). Some clones in this sample may be carry-over from other donors' samples. This chain uses TRBV5-1 with TRBJ1-2; D not certain. The CDR3 region has the DNA TGCGCCAGCACCACCGGGAAAACTAACTATGGCTACACCTTC. This sequence encodes CASTTGKTNYGYTF.